This T cell receptor (beta chain) derives from a study of blood T cells in healthy people across ages. Whole-study context: Researchers report that template switching captured about one barcoded beta molecule per two T cells. Study-level results: Strong correlation was found linking TCR beta diversity to naive T cell percentage. Unsorted PBMCs prevented conclusive naive versus antigen-experienced comparison.

Staff drew approximately 9.7 milliliters of peripheral blood from each donor. Only one count was recorded for this clonotype. The antigen is undetermined. The authors ran a second PCR of 7 to 11 cycles using a sample-barcoded 5' primer and a J-beta primer mix. TCRdb reanalysed the 5' RACE reads using MiXCR and keeps one entry per CDR3 protein. Here the sample spans over 1,500,000 distinct CDR3 sequences, 40% to 55% being singletons. The V and J ends lost 5 bases and 4 bases respectively, with 11 bases between them. CDR3 length: 13 residues. CDR1 SGHTA and CDR2 FQGNSA come from the germline V gene. This clonotype was obtained from a woman in her thirties or forties in good health. The V gene is TRBV7-2, the J gene TRBJ2-5; the D is unclear. Sequenced material: blood. CDR3 amino acids: CASSAPWAETQYF. The CDR3 DNA reads TGTGCCAGCAGCGCCCCCTGGGCAGAGACCCAGTACTTC.